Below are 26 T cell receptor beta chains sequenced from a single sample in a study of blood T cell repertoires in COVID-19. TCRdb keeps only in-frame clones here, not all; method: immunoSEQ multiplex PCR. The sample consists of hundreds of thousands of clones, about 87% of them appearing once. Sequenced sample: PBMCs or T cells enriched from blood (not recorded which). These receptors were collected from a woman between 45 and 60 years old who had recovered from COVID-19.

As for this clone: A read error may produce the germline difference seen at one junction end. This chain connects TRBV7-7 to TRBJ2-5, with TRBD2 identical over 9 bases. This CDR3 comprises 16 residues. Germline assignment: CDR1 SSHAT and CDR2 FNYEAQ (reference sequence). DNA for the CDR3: TGTGCTAGCAGCTTGGCACATCTTAGCGGGAGAGAGACCCAGTACTTC. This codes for CASSLAHLSGRETQYF. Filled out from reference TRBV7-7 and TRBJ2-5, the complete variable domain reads GAGVSQSPRYKVTKRGQDVTLRCDPISSHATLYWYQQALGQGPEFLTYFNYEAQPDKSGLPSDRFSAERPEGSISTLTIQRTEQRDSAMYRCASSLAHLSGRETQYFGPGTRLLVL.

CDR3 coding DNA: TGTGCCAGCAGGATCACTAGCGGGAAAGCGAACACCGGGGAGCTGTTTTTT. It codes for CASRITSGKANTGELFF. The V and J genes are TRBV7-9 and TRBJ2-2, with 10 positions matching TRBD2. Trimming cost V 6 bases and J 0 bases; bases outside gene matches: 7. The V gene's germline CDR1 is SEHNR and CDR2 FQNEAQ (reference sequence). This CDR3 comprises 17 residues.

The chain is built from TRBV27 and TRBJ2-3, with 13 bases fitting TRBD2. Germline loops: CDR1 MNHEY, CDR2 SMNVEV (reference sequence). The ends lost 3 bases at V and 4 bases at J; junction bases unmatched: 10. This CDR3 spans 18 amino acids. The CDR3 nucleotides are TGTGCCAGCAGTTTGGCCCGAAAACTAGCGGGAGGGCCAGATACGCAGTATTTT. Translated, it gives CASSLARKLAGGPDTQYF.

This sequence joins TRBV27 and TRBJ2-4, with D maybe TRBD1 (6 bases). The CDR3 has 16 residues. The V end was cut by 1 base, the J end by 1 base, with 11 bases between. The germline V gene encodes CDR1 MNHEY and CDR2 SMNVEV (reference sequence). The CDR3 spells CASSLYPDRAKNIQYF. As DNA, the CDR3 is TGTGCCAGCAGTTTATATCCCGACAGGGCCAAAAACATTCAGTACTTC.

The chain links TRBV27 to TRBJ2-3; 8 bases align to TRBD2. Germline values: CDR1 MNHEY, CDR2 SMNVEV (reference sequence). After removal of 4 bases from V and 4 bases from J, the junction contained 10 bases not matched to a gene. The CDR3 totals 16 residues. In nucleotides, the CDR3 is TGTGCCAGCAGTTCATTTATGTCGGGGGGGGCAGATACGCAGTATTTT. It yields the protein CASSSFMSGGADTQYF.

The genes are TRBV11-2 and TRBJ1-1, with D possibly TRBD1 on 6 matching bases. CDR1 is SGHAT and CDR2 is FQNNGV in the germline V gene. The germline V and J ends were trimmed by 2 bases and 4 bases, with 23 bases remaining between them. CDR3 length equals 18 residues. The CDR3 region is CASSLSSGGALGATEAFF. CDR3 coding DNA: TGTGCCAGCAGCTTATCTTCGGGGGGGGCTTTGGGCGCCACTGAAGCTTTCTTT.

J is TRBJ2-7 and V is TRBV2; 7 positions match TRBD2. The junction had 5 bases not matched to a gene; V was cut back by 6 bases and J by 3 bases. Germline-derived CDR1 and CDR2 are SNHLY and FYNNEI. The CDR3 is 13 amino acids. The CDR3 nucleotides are TGTGCCAGCAGATCTAGCGGACACTACGAGCAGTACTTC. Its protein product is CASRSSGHYEQYF.

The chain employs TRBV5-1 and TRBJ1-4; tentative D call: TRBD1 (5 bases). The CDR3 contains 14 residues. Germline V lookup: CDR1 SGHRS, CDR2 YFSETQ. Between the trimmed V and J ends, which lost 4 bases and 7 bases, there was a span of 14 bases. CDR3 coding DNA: TGCGCCAGCAGCACCGACAGTAATGTTGAAAAACTGTTTTTT. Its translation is CASSTDSNVEKLFF.

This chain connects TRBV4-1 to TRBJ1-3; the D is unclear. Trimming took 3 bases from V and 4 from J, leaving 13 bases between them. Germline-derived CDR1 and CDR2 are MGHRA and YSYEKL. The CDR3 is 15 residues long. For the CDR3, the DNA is TGCGCCAGCAGCCATGAACGTGGCTCAGGAAACACCATATATTTT. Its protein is CASSHERGSGNTIYF.

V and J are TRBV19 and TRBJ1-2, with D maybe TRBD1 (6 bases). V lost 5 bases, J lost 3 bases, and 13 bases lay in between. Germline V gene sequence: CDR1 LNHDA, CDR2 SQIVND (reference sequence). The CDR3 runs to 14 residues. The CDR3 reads CASSFLTGHYGYTF. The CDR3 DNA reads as TGTGCCAGTAGTTTCCTGACAGGCCACTATGGCTACACCTTC.

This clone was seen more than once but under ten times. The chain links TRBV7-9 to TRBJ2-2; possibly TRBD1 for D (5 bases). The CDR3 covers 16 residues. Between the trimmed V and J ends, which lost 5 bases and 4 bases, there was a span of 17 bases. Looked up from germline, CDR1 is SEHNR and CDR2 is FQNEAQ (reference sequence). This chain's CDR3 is CASSRSRTYATGELFF. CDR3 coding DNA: TGTGCCAGCAGCCGATCAAGGACATACGCCACCGGGGAGCTGTTTTTT. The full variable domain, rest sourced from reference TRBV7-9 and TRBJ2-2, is DTGVSQNPRHKITKRGQNVTFRCDPISEHNRLYWYRQTLGQGPEFLTYFQNEAQLEKSRLLSDRFSAERPKGSFSTLEIQRTEQGDSAMYLCASSRSRTYATGELFFGEGSRLTVL.

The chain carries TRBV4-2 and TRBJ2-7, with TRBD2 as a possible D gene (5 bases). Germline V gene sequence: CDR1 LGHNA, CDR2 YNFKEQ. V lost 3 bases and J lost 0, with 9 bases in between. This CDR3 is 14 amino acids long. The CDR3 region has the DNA TGTGCCAGCAGCCATGCGGGCGCCTCCTACGAGCAGTACTTC. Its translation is CASSHAGASYEQYF.

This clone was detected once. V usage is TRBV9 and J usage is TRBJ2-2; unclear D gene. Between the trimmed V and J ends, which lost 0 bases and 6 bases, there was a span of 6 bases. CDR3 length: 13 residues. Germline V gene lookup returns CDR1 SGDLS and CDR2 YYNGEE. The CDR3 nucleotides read TGTGCCAGCAGCGTAGCAGTATCCGGGGAGCTGTTTTTT. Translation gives CASSVAVSGELFF.

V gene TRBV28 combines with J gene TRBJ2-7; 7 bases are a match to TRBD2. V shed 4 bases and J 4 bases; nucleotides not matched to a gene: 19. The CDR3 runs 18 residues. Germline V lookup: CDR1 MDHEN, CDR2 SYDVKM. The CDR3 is CASSSPPTSPRALYEQYF. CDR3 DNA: TGTGCCAGCAGTTCCCCTCCGACTAGCCCACGGGCCCTATACGAGCAGTACTTC.

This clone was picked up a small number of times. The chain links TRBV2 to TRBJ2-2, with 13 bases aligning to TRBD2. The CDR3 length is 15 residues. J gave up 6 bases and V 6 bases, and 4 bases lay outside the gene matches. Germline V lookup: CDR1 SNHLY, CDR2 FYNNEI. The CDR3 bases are TGTGCCAGCAGCGGACTAGCGGGAGCTGCCGGGGAGCTGTTTTTT. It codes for CASSGLAGAAGELFF.

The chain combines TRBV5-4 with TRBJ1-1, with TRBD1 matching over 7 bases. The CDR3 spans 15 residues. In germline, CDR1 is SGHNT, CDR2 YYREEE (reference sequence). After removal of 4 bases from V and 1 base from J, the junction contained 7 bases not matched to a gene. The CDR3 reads CASSIQTGRNTEAFF. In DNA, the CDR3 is TGTGCCAGCAGCATCCAGACAGGGCGGAACACTGAAGCTTTCTTT.

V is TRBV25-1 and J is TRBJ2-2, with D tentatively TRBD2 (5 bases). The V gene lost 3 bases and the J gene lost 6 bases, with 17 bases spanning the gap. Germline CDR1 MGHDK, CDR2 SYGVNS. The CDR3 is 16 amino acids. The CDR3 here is CASSDVTRFTAGELFF. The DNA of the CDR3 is TGTGCCAGCAGTGACGTTACTAGGTTCACGGCCGGGGAGCTGTTTTTT. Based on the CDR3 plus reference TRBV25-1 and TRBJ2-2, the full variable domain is EADIYQTPRYLVIGTGKKITLECSQTMGHDKMYWYQQDPGMELHLIHYSYGVNSTEKGDLSSESTVSRIRTEHFPLTLESARPSHTSQYLCASSDVTRFTAGELFFGEGSRLTVL.

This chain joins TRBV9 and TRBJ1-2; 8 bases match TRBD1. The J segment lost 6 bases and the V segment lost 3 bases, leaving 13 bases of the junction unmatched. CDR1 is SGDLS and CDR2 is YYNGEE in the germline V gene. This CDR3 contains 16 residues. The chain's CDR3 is CASSAQGGESRHGYTF. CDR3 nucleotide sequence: TGTGCCAGCAGCGCACAGGGGGGGGAGTCGAGGCATGGCTACACCTTC.

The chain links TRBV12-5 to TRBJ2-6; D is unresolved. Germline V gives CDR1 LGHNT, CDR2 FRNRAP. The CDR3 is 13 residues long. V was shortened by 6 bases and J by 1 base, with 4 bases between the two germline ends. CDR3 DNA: TGTGCTAGTGGCTTTTCTGGGGCCAACGTCCTGACTTTC. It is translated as CASGFSGANVLTF.

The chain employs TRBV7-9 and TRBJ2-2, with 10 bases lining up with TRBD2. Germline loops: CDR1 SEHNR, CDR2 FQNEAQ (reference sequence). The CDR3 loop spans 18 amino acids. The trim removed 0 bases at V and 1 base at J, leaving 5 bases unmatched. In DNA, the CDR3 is TGTGCCAGCAGCTTAGCTAGCGGGAGGCCTCTGAACACCGGGGAGCTGTTTTTT. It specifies CASSLASGRPLNTGELFF.

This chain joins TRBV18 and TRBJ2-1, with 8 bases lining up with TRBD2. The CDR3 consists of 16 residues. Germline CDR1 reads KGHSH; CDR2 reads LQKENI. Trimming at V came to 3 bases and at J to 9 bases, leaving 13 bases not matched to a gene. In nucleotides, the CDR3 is TGTGCCAGCTCACCCCTTGGCGGGGGGCCGATGGGTGAGCAGTTCTTC. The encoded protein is CASSPLGGGPMGEQFF.

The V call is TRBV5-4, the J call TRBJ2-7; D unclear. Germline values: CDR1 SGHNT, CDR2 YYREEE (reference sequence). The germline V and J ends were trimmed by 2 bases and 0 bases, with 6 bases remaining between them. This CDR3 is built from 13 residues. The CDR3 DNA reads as TGTGCCAGCAGCTTAAGCGCCTCCTACGAGCAGTACTTC. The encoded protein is CASSLSASYEQYF.

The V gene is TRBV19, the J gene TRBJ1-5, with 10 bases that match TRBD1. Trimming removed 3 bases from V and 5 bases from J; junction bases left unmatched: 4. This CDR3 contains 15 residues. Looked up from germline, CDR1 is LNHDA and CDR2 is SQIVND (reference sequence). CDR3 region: CASSIDRGRDQPQHF. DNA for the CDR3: TGTGCCAGTAGTATCGACAGGGGGCGCGATCAGCCCCAGCATTTT.

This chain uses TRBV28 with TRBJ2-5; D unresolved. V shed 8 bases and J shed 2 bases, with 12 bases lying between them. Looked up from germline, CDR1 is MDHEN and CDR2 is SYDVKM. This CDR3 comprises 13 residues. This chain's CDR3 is CASSHTEQETQYF. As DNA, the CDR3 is TGTGCCAGCTCCCACACAGAACAAGAGACCCAGTACTTC.

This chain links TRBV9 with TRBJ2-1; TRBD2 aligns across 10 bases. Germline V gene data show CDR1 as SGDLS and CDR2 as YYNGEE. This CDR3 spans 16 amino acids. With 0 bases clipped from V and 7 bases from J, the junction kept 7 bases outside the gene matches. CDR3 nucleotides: TGTGCCAGCAGCGTAGGTCAAGGACTAGCGGATAATGAGCAGTTCTTC. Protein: CASSVGQGLADNEQFF.

CDR3 nucleotide sequence: TGTGCCAGCAGTTTTGGGACAGGGGGACCCTATGGCTACACCTTC. Amino acids: CASSFGTGGPYGYTF. V gene TRBV28 combines with J gene TRBJ1-2; the match to TRBD1 covers 11 bases. CDR3 length equals 15 residues. With V trimmed by 3 bases and J by 4 bases, 4 bases remained unmatched. Germline values: CDR1 MDHEN, CDR2 SYDVKM.